The 15 T cell receptor beta chains below were found in one sample sequenced in a study of T-cell reconstitution after alpha-beta-depleted transplantation in children (dated by TCRdb to 2016 to 2017). The library relied on PCR. Sequencing was carried out with an Illumina HiSeq 2500. TCR libraries were prepared with molecular barcoding, using unique molecular identifiers to normalize TCRbeta repertoire quantification. Using fastp trimming at Q25 and MiXCR clonotype assembly, TCRdb reanalyzed the public sequencing data and kept in-frame beta chains. Identical CDR3 protein sequences are pooled into one entry, listed with their most common genes and DNA. For this sample there are 500,000 or so distinct CDR3 sequences; about 30% appear just once. Of the sample, under 3% is held by the ten largest clones. Sequences were derived from PBMCs from the stem cell graft donor, sampled from the stem cell graft. Receptors were obtained from a human donor who donated a stem cell graft to a child with aplastic anemia.

The chain recombines TRBV18 with TRBJ2-2, with D tentatively TRBD1 or TRBD2 (6 bases each). The CDR3 extends over 16 amino acids. CDR1 is KGHSH, CDR2 LQKENI, per germline. V gave up 2 bases and J gave up 2 bases, with 12 bases separating them. The CDR3 DNA is TGTGCCAGCTCACCAAACGGAGGGGGTAACACCGGGGAGCTGTTTTTT. Encoded protein: CASSPNGGGNTGELFF.

The sample holds a few counts of this clonotype. This chain uses TRBV12-3 or TRBV12-4 with TRBJ2-1; tentative D call: TRBD2 (6 bases). V was pared by 3 bases and J by 4 bases, with 25 bases between. This CDR3 is 19 amino acids long. The CDR3 protein is CASSFSYSVAVADYNEQFF. Here the CDR3 DNA reads TGTGCCAGCAGTTTCTCGTACAGCGTCGCGGTAGCGGATTACAATGAGCAGTTCTTC.

A word on this clonotype: A read error may account for a junction end that differs from germline. V gene TRBV27 combines with J gene TRBJ2-3; no reliable D call. The germline CDR1 and CDR2 sequences are MNHEY and SMNVEV (reference sequence). This CDR3 is built from 13 residues. The CDR3 sequence is CATSLRSTDTQYF. Here the CDR3 DNA reads TGTGCCACCAGTTTACGGAGTACAGATACGCAGTATTTT.

The V and J genes are TRBV20-1 and TRBJ2-1, with D maybe TRBD2 (6 bases). CDR1 is DFQATT and CDR2 is SNEGSKA in the germline V gene (reference sequence). V lost 4 bases to trimming and J lost 3 bases, with 13 bases between them. The CDR3 covers 14 residues. CDR3: CSANRLAFYNEQFF. CDR3 bases: TGCAGTGCTAACCGTCTAGCGTTCTACAATGAGCAGTTCTTC.

This clonotype was counted a few times. V is TRBV6-2 or TRBV6-3 and J is TRBJ2-4; 9 positions match TRBD1. There are 16 residues in the CDR3. The V and J ends lost 0 bases and 6 bases, in that order; junction bases with no gene match: 6. CDR1 is MNHEY and CDR2 is SVGEGT in the germline V gene. CDR3 nucleotide sequence: TGTGCCAGCAGTTACTCGTACAGGGGGCATGGAAACATTCAGTACTTC. Translating gives CASSYSYRGHGNIQYF.

Ten or more counts support this clonotype. The chain joins TRBV28 to TRBJ2-3; D might be TRBD2 (6 bases). Trimming shortened V by 5 bases and J by 4 bases, and 13 bases separated the two germline ends. CDR1 is MDHEN and CDR2 is SYDVKM in the germline V gene. The CDR3 is made up of 14 amino acids. The CDR3 loop reads CASSPSGEADTQYF. The CDR3 bases are TGTGCCAGCAGTCCGTCGGGAGAAGCAGATACGCAGTATTTT.

This clonotype was seen a handful of times. The rearrangement uses TRBV7-9 and TRBJ1-2; 11 nucleotides line up with TRBD1. CDR1 is SEHNR and CDR2 is FQNEAQ in the germline V gene (reference sequence). The CDR3 has 16 amino acids. Trimming took 4 bases from V and 7 from J; bases not matched to a gene: 11. In nucleotides, the CDR3 is TGTGCCAGCAGCTCCCGGGACAGGGGGTACAGGGTTGGCTACACCTTC. Translated, it gives CASSSRDRGYRVGYTF. The complete variable domain, with remaining parts taken from reference TRBV7-9 and TRBJ1-2, reads DTGVSQNPRHKITKRGQNVTFRCDPISEHNRLYWYRQTLGQGPEFLTYFQNEAQLEKSRLLSDRFSAERPKGSFSTLEIQRTEQGDSAMYLCASSSRDRGYRVGYTFGSGTRLTVV.

This chain links TRBV5-1 with TRBJ2-1; D perhaps matches TRBD2 (6 bases). This CDR3 contains 16 residues. Trimming left V 0 bases short and J 0 bases short, with 10 bases between. In germline, CDR1 is SGHRS, CDR2 YFSETQ. CDR3 nucleotides: TGCGCCAGCAGCTTGGGGGCGGGACGCTCCTACAATGAGCAGTTCTTC. Its translation: CASSLGAGRSYNEQFF.

V gene TRBV20-1 combines with J gene TRBJ1-2; D unclear. V lost 0 bases and J lost 7, with 21 bases in between. The germline V gene encodes CDR1 DFQATT and CDR2 SNEGSKA (reference sequence). The CDR3 extends over 16 amino acids. CDR3 bases: TGCAGTGCTAGAGATCTGGCGGGGTGGATGCGGGGTGGCTACACCTTC. Protein: CSARDLAGWMRGGYTF.

This chain uses TRBV9 with TRBJ2-1, with D perhaps given as TRBD1 or TRBD2 (6 bases each). Between the trimmed V and J ends, which lost 3 bases and 7 bases, there was a span of 8 bases. The CDR3 runs 12 residues. CDR1 and CDR2 (germline): SGDLS, YYNGEE. The chain's CDR3 is CASSGRGNEQFF. In DNA, the CDR3 is TGTGCCAGCAGCGGGAGGGGGAATGAGCAGTTCTTC. The full variable domain, completed using reference TRBV9 and TRBJ2-1, is DSGVTQTPKHLITATGQRVTLRCSPRSGDLSVYWYQQSLDQGLQFLIQYYNGEERAKGNILERFSAQQFPDLHSELNLSSLELGDSALYFCASSGRGNEQFFGPGTRLTVL.

V gene TRBV24-1 combines with J gene TRBJ2-1, with 11 bases that match TRBD2. Germline trimming cut 4 bases from V and 6 bases from J; bases unmatched to any gene: 4. Germline CDR1 is KGHDR and CDR2 is SFDVKD. The CDR3 consists of 15 residues. The CDR3 spells CATSERSGRANEQFF. CDR3 DNA sequence: TGTGCCACCAGTGAGCGTAGCGGGAGGGCCAATGAGCAGTTCTTC.

The rearrangement links TRBV7-9 to TRBJ1-2, with 8 bases fitting TRBD1. The germline CDR1 and CDR2 sequences are SEHNR and FQNEAQ (reference sequence). Trimming removed 5 bases from V and 4 bases from J; junction bases left unmatched: 6. CDR3 length: 14 residues. The chain's CDR3 is CASSTHRGIYGYTF. DNA of the CDR3: TGTGCCAGCAGCACCCACAGGGGGATCTATGGCTACACCTTC.

Only a few counts were recorded for this clonotype. For the CDR3, the DNA is TGTGCCAGCTCACCACAACCAGGGGACTATGGCTACACCTTC. Residues: CASSPQPGDYGYTF. V gene TRBV18 combines with J gene TRBJ1-2; D may be TRBD1 (6 bases). The germline CDR1 and CDR2 sequences are KGHSH and LQKENI. The CDR3 is 14 amino acids. The V end was cut by 1 base, the J end by 3 bases, with 9 bases between.

The chain is built from TRBV4-2 and TRBJ2-7, with D possibly matching TRBD1 (5 bases). Germline V gene data show CDR1 as LGHNA and CDR2 as YNFKEQ. Trimming shortened V by 0 bases and J by 7 bases, and 13 bases separated the two germline ends. The length of the CDR3 is 14 residues. As DNA, the CDR3 is TGTGCCAGCAGCCAAGAGGTCAGGGTCGGAGAGCAGTACTTC. This gives the protein CASSQEVRVGEQYF.

There are a few counts of this clonotype. V is TRBV4-3 and J is TRBJ2-2; D may be TRBD2 (5 bases). With 0 bases removed from V and 4 bases from J, the gap between germline ends came to 12 bases. This CDR3 is built from 16 residues. Germline values: CDR1 LGHNA, CDR2 YSLEER. The chain's CDR3 is CASSQDSDLRTGELFF. CDR3 in DNA: TGCGCCAGCAGCCAAGATTCGGACTTACGCACCGGGGAGCTGTTTTTT.